What follows is one T cell receptor (beta chain) and its context. Antigen unknown. The sample comes from a study of beta chain features in type 1 diabetes. The whole isolated RNA underwent reverse transcription, so sequencing captured expressed TCRB transcripts. Here immunoSEQ multiplex PCR was the method, and the copy in TCRdb shows in-frame clones only, minus some. This sample has 200,000 to 250,000 clones, with roughly 14% found just once. V was cut by 5 bases and J by 1 base, with 10 bases left in between. The length of the CDR3 is 14 residues. Germline assignment: CDR1 SGHTA and CDR2 FQGNSA. Regarding the study as a whole: TCRB CDR3s from Type 1 diabetes patients were moderately but significantly shorter in all four CD4+ subsets.

This chain uses TRBV7-2 with TRBJ2-3; D might be TRBD2 (5 bases). The sequence was obtained from a man younger than 40 with type 1 diabetes. Sequences were obtained from naive CD4+ T cells from blood. This CDR3 reads CASSRWERTDTQYF. The CDR3 region has the DNA TGTGCCAGCAGCCGCTGGGAGCGCACAGATACGCAGTATTTT. The full variable domain, rest sourced from reference TRBV7-2 and TRBJ2-3, is GAGVSQSPSNKVTEKGKDVELRCDPISGHTALYWYRQSLGQGLEFLIYFQGNSAPDKSGLPSDRFSAERTGGSVSTLTIQRTQQEDSAVYLCASSRWERTDTQYFGPGTRLTVL.